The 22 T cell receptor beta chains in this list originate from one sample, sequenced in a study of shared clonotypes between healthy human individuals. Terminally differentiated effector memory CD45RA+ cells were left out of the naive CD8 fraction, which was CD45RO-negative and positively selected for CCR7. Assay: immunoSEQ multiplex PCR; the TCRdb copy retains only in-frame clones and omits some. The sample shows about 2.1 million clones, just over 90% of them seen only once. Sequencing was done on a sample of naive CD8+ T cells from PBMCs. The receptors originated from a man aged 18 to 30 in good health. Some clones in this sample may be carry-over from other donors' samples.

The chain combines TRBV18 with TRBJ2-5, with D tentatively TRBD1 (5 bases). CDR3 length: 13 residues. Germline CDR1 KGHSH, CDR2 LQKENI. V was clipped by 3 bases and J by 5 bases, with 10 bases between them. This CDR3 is CASSPGRWETQYF. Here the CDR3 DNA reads TGTGCCAGCTCACCGGGGCGTTGGGAGACCCAGTACTTC.

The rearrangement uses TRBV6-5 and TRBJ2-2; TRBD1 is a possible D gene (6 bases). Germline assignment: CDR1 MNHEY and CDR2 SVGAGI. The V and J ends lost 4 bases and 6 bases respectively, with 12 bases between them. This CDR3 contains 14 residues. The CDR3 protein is CASSSNRDPGELFF. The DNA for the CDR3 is TGTGCCAGCAGTTCAAACAGGGATCCCGGGGAGCTGTTTTTT.

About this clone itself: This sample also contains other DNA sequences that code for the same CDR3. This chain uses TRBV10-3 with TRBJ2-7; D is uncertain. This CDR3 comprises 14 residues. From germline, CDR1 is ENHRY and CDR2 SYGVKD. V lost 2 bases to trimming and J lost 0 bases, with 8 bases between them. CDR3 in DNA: TGTGCCATCAGTGAGGTAGGAAGCTCCTACGAGCAGTACTTC. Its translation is CAISEVGSSYEQYF.

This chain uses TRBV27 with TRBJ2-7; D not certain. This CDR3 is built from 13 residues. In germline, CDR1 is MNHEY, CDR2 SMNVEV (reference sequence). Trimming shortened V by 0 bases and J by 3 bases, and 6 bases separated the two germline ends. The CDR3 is CASSLSEDYEQYF. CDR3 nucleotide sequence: TGTGCCAGCAGTTTATCCGAGGACTACGAGCAGTACTTC.

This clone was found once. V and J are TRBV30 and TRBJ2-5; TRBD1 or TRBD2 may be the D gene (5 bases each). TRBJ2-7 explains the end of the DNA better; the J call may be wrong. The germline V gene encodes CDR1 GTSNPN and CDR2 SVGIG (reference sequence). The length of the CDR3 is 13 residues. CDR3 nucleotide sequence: TGTGCCTGCACCCGGGACGGCACCTACGAGCAGTACTTC. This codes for CACTRDGTYEQYF.

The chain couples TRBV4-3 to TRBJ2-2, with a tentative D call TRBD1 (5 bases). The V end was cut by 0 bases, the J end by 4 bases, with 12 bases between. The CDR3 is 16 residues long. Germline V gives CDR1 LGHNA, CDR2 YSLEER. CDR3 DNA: TGCGCCAGCAGCCAAGAAGTGGGGCCGGGCACCGGGGAGCTGTTTTTT. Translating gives CASSQEVGPGTGELFF.

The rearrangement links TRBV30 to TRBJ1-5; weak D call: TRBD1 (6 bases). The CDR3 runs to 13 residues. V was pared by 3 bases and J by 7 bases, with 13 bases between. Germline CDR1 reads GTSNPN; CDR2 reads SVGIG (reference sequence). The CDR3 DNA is TGTGCCTGGAGCGAGACAGGCCGGCAGCCCCAGCATTTT. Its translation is CAWSETGRQPQHF.

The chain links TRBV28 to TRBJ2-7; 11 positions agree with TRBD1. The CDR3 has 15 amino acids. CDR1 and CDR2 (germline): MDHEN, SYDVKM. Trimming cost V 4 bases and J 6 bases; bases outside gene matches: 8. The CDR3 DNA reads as TGTGCCAGCAGTTATCCCCCGGACAGGGGGCTCGAGCAGTACTTC. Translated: CASSYPPDRGLEQYF.

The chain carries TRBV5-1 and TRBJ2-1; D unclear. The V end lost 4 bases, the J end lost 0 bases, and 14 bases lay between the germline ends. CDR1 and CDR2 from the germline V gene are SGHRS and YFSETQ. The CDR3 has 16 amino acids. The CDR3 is CASSLDPRNSYNEQFF. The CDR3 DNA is TGCGCCAGCAGCCTGGATCCCCGTAACTCCTACAATGAGCAGTTCTTC.

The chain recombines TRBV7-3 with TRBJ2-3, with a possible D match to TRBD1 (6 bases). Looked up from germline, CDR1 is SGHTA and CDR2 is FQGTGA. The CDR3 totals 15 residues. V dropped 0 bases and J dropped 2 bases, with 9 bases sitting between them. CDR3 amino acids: CASSLTGATTDTQYF. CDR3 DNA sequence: TGTGCCAGCAGCTTAACGGGGGCTACCACAGATACGCAGTATTTT.

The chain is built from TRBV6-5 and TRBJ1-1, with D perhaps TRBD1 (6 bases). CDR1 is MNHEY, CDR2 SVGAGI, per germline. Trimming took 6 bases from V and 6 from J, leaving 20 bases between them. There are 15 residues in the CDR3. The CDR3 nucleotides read TGTGCCAGCAGCCTATCGACAGGTAGTTGGGCTGAAGCTTTCTTT. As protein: CASSLSTGSWAEAFF.

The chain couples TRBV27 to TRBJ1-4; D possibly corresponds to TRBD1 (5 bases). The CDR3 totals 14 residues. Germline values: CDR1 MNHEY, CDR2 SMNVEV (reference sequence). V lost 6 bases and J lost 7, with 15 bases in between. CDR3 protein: CASSLRDPVEKLFF. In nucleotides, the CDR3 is TGTGCCAGCAGCTTGAGGGACCCGGTTGAAAAACTGTTTTTT.

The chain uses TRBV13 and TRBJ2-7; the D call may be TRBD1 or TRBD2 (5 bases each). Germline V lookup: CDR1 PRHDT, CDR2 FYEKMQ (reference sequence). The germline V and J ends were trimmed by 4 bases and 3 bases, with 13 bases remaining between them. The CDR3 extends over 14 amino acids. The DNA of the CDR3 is TGTGCCAGCAGCTCCGAAGGGACGAGCTACGAGCAGTACTTC. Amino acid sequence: CASSSEGTSYEQYF. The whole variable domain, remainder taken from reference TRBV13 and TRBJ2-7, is AAGVIQSPRHLIKEKRETATLKCYPIPRHDTVYWYQQGPGQDPQFLISFYEKMQSDKGSIPDRFSAQQFSDYHSELNMSSLELGDSALYFCASSSEGTSYEQYFGPGTRLTVT.

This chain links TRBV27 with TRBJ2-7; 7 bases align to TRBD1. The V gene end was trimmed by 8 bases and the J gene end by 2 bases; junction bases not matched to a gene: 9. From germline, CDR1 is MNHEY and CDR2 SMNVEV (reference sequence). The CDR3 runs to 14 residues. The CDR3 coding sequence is TGTGCCAGCGTGGACGTGGGACAGACCTACGAGCAGTACTTC. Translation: CASVDVGQTYEQYF.

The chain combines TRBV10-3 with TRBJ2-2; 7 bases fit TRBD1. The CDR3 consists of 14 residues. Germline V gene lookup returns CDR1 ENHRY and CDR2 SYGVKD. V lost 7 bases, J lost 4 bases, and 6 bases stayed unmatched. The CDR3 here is CAIIDGTATGELFF. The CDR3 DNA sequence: TGTGCCATCATCGACGGGACAGCCACCGGGGAGCTGTTTTTT.

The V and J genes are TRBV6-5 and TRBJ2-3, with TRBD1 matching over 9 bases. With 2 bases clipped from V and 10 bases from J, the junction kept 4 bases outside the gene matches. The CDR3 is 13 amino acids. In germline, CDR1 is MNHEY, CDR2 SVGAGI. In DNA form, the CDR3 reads TGTGCCAGCAGTTACGGGACAGGGACCGCGCAGTATTTT. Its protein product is CASSYGTGTAQYF.

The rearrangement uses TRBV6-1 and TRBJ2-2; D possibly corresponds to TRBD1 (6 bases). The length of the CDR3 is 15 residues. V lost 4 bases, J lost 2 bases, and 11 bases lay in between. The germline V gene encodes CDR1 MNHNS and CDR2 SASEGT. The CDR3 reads CASSVLTGNTGELFF. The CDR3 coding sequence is TGTGCCAGCAGTGTCCTGACAGGAAACACCGGGGAGCTGTTTTTT.

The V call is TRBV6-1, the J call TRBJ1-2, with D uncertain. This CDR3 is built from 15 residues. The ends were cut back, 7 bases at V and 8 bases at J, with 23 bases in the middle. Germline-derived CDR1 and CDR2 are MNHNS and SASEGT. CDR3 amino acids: CASTSRAGERRGYTF. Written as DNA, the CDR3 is TGTGCCAGCACCTCACGGGCCGGGGAGAGGCGAGGCTACACCTTC.

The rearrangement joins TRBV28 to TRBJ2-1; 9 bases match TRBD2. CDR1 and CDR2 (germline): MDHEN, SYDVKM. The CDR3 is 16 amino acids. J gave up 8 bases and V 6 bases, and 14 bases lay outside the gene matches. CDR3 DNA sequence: TGTGCCAGCAGAGGGGGAACAACTAGCGGGTGGCATGAGCAGTTCTTC. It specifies CASRGGTTSGWHEQFF.

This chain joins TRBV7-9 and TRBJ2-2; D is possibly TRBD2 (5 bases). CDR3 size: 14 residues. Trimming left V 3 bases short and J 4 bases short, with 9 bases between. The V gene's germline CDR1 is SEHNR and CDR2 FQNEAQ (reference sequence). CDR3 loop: CASSFSVSTGELFF. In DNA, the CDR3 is TGTGCCAGCAGCTTTAGCGTATCCACCGGGGAGCTGTTTTTT.

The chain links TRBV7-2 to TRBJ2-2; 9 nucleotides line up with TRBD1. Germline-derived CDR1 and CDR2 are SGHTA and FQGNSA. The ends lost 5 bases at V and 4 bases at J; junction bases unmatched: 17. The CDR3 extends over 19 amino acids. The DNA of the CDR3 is TGTGCCAGCAGCCCCTACGGGACAGGGAAGACATTAGCCACCGGGGAGCTGTTTTTT. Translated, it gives CASSPYGTGKTLATGELFF.

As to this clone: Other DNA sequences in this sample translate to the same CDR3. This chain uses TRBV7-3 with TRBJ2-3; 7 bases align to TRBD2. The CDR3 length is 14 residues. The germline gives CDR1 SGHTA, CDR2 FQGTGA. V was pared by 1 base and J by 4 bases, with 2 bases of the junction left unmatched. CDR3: CASSLSRGADTQYF. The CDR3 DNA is TGTGCCAGCAGCTTAAGTCGGGGGGCAGATACGCAGTATTTT.